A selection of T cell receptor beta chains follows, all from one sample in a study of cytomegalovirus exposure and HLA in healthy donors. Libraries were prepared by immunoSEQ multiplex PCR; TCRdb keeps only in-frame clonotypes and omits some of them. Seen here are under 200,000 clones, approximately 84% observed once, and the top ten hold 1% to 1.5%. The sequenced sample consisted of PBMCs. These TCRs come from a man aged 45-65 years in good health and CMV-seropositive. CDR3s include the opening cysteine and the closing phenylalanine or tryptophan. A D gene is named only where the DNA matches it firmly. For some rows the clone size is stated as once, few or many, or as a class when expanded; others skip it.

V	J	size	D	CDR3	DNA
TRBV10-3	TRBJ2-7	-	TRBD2	CAIRPTSGPSESEQYF	TGTGCCATCAGACCGACTAGCGGGCCTTCTGAGAGCGAGCAGTACTTC
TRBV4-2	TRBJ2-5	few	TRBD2	CASSPGLAGVQETQYF	TGTGCCAGCAGCCCTGGACTAGCGGGGGTCCAAGAGACCCAGTACTTC
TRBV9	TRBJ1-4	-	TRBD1	CASSVTAGGASNEKLFF	TGTGCCAGCAGCGTAACGGCAGGGGGCGCATCTAATGAAAAACTGTTTTTT
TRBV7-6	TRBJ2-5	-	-	CASSLVGGPGETQYF	TGTGCCAGCAGCTTAGTTGGGGGCCCGGGGGAGACCCAGTACTTC
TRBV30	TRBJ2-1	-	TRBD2	CAWSGERGGTYNEQFF	TGTGCCTGGAGTGGAGAGCGGGGGGGCACCTACAATGAGCAGTTCTTC
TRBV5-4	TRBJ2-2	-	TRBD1	CASSLATGGTTGELFF	TGTGCCAGCAGCTTGGCGACAGGGGGGACTACCGGGGAGCTGTTTTTT
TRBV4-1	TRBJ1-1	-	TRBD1	CASSQAGTGLDTEAFF	TGCGCCAGCAGCCAAGCCGGGACAGGCCTCGACACTGAAGCTTTCTTT
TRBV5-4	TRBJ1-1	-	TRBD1	CASTAGGTEAFF	TGTGCCAGCACCGCAGGGGGCACTGAAGCTTTCTTT
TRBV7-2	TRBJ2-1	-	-	CASTGADGSYNEQFF	TGTGCCAGCACTGGGGCGGATGGCTCCTACAATGAGCAGTTCTTC
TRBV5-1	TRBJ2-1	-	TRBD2	CASSLSPGLIYNEQFF	TGCGCCAGCAGCTTGTCCCCGGGACTAATCTACAATGAGCAGTTCTTC
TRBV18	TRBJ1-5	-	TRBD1	CASSPGTAHQPQHF	TGTGCCAGCTCACCAGGGACAGCCCATCAGCCCCAGCATTTT
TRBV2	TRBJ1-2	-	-	CASSGAPSYYGYTF	TGTGCCAGCAGTGGGGCCCCGAGTTACTATGGCTACACCTTC
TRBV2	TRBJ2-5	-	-	CASRAPRDIIETQYF	TGTGCCAGCAGAGCCCCTCGGGACATAATAGAGACCCAGTACTTC
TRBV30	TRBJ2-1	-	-	CAWRVRGKDNEQFF	TGTGCCTGGAGGGTGCGGGGAAAAGACAATGAGCAGTTCTTC
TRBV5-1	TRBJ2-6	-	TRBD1	CASSPDRGRVAGANVLTF	TGCGCCAGCAGCCCGGACAGGGGGCGGGTGGCCGGGGCCAACGTCCTGACTTTC
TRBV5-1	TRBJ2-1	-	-	CASSYTGEAFNEQFF	TGCGCCAGCAGCTACACAGGGGAGGCGTTCAATGAGCAGTTCTTC
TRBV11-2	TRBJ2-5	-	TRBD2	CASSPRGSTSGETQYF	TGTGCCAGCAGCCCTAGGGGGTCGACTAGCGGAGAGACCCAGTACTTC
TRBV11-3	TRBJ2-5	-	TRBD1	CASSLGNRGVRETQYF	TGTGCCAGCAGCTTGGGGAACAGGGGAGTCCGAGAGACCCAGTACTTC
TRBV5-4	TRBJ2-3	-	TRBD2	CASSDGLAGTYGAQYF	TGTGCCAGCAGTGACGGACTAGCGGGGACCTACGGGGCGCAGTATTTT
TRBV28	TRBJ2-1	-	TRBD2	CASSFWAPAGGPSYNEQFF	TGTGCCAGCAGTTTTTGGGCCCCGGCGGGAGGGCCCTCCTACAATGAGCAGTTCTTC
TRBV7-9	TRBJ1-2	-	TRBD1	CASSHETGNYGYTF	TGTGCCAGCAGCCACGAGACAGGGAACTATGGCTACACCTTC
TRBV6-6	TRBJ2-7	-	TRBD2	CASREREDYHEQYF	TGTGCCAGCAGGGAGCGGGAGGATTACCACGAGCAGTACTTC
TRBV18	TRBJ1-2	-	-	CASSPTTGDLNYGYTF	TGTGCCAGCTCGCCTACGACGGGGGACCTTAACTATGGCTACACCTTC
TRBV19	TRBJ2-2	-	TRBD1	CATSPGTGNTGELFF	TGTGCCACTTCGCCCGGGACAGGGAACACCGGGGAGCTGTTTTTT
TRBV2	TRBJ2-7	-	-	CFCKQKAAYEQYF	TGTTTTTGCAAGCAGAAGGCGGCATACGAGCAGTACTTC
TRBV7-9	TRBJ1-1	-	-	CASSGGNTEAFF	TGTGCCAGCAGCGGCGGGAACACTGAAGCTTTCTTT
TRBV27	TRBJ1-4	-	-	CASSLREVGDEKLFF	TGTGCCAGCAGTCTCCGGGAAGTGGGAGATGAAAAACTGTTTTTT
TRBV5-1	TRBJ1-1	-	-	CASSLGGVNIEAFF	TGCGCCAGCAGCTTGGGGGGGGTTAATATTGAAGCTTTCTTT
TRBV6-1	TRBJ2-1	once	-	CASSIRGDEQFF	TGTGCCAGCAGTATCAGGGGTGATGAGCAGTTCTTC
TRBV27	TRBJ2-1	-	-	CASSDGWSSYNEQFF	TGTGCCAGCTCCGACGGGTGGAGCTCCTACAATGAGCAGTTCTTC
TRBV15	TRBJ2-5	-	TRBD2	CATSRDRGGEETQYF	TGTGCCACCAGCAGAGATCGGGGAGGGGAAGAGACCCAGTACTTC
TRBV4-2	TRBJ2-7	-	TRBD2	CASSQDNTAGVVPCEQYF	TGTGCCAGCAGCCAAGATAATACGGCGGGAGTCGTCCCCTGCGAGCAGTACTTC
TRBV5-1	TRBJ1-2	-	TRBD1	CASSQGDRGQEGYTF	TGCGCCAGCAGCCAAGGAGACAGGGGGCAGGAAGGCTACACCTTC
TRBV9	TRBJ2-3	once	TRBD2	CASSARTSGGLYKDTQYF	TGTGCCAGCAGCGCCCGGACTAGCGGGGGGTTGTATAAAGATACGCAGTATTTT
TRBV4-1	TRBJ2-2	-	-	CASSQALNTGELFF	TGCGCCAGCAGCCAAGCTCTTAACACCGGGGAGCTGTTTTTT
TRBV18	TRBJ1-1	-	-	CASSRGSMNTEAFF	TGTGCCAGCTCGCGGGGCTCAATGAACACTGAAGCTTTCTTT
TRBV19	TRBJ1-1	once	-	CASSARGSNTEAFF	TGTGCCAGTAGTGCCAGGGGCTCGAACACTGAAGCTTTCTTT
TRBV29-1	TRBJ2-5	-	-	CSVVLEGPFSPQYF	TGCAGCGTTGTCCTCGAGGGCCCCTTTTCCCCCCAGTACTTC
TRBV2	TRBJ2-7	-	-	CASSGGVDYEQYF	TGTGCCAGCAGTGGGGGGGTGGACTACGAGCAGTACTTC
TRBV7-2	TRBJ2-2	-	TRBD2	CASSSSGGNTGELFF	TGTGCCAGCAGCTCGAGCGGGGGGAACACCGGGGAGCTGTTTTTT
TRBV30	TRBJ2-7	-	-	CAWRDTGAYEQYF	TGTGCCTGGAGAGACACGGGAGCGTACGAGCAGTACTTC
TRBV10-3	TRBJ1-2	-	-	CAISESNTSNYGYTF	TGTGCCATCAGTGAGTCGAACACATCTAACTATGGCTACACCTTC
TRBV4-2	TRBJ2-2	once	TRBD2	CASSPLPVAGGRTGELFF	TGTGCCAGCAGCCCCCTTCCGGTAGCGGGAGGGAGGACCGGGGAGCTGTTTTTT
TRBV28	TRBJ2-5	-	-	CASRGGRMYQETQYF	TGTGCCAGCAGGGGGGGGCGGATGTACCAAGAGACCCAGTACTTC
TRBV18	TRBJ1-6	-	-	CASSPTVHNSPLHF	TGTGCCAGCTCACCCACAGTACATAATTCACCCCTCCACTTT
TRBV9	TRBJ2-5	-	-	CASSVDGRVGQETQYF	TGTGCCAGCAGCGTAGATGGTCGGGTCGGCCAAGAGACCCAGTACTTC
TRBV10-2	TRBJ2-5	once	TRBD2	CASTPAGKQETQYF	TGCGCCAGCACCCCAGCGGGGAAACAAGAGACCCAGTACTTC
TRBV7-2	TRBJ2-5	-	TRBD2	CASSSRTSGNQETQYF	TGTGCCAGCAGCTCTAGGACTAGCGGGAACCAAGAGACCCAGTACTTC
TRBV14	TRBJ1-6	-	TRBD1	CASSQVNRGNSPLHF	TGTGCCAGCAGCCAAGTGAACAGGGGTAATTCACCCCTCCACTTT
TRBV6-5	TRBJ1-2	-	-	CASSYSSGAGGYTF	TGTGCCAGCAGTTACTCGAGTGGGGCTGGTGGCTACACCTTC
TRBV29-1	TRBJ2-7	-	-	CSVSPGPIYEQYF	TGCAGCGTTTCCCCGGGTCCGATCTACGAGCAGTACTTC
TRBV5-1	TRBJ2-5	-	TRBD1	CASSLRDRGSRTQYF	TGCGCCAGCAGCTTGAGGGACAGGGGGAGTCGGACCCAGTACTTC
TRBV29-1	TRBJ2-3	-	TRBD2	CSAELAELTDTQYF	TGCAGCGCAGAACTAGCGGAGCTCACAGATACGCAGTATTTT
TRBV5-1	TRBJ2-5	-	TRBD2	CASSLPAGPQETQYF	TGCGCCAGCAGCTTGCCAGCGGGGCCCCAAGAGACCCAGTACTTC